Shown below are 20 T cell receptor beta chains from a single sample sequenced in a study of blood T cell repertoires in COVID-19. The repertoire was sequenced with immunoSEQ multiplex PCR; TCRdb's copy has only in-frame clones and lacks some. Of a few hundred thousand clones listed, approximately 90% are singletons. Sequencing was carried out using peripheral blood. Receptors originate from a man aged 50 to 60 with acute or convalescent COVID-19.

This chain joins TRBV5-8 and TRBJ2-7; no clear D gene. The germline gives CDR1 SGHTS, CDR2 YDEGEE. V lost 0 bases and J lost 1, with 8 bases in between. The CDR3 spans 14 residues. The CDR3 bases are TGTGCCAGCAGCTTGGCGTGGGCTTCCTACGAGCAGTACTTC. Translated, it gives CASSLAWASYEQYF.

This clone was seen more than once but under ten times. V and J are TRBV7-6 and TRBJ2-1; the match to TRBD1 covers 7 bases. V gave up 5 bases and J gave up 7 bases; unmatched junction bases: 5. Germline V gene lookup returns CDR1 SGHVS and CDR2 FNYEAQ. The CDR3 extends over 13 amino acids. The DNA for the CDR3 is TGTGCCAGCAGCCCGGGACAGCGAAATGAGCAGTTCTTC. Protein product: CASSPGQRNEQFF. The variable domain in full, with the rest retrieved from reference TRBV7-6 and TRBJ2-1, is GAGVSQSPRYKVTKRGQDVALRCDPISGHVSLYWYRQALGQGPEFLTYFNYEAQQDKSGLPNDRFSAERPEGSISTLTIQRTEQRDSAMYRCASSPGQRNEQFFGPGTRLTVL.

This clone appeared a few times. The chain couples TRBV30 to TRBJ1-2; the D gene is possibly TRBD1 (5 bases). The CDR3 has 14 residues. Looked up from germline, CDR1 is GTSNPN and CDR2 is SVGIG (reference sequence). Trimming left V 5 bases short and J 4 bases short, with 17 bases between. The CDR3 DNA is TGTGCCTGGTGGGGGGATAGGGAGACCTATGGCTACACCTTC. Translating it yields CAWWGDRETYGYTF.

CDR3 sequence: CASSSGNGETQYF. The CDR3 DNA reads TGTGCCAGCTCATCAGGGAACGGGGAGACCCAGTACTTC. This chain connects TRBV18 to TRBJ2-5; a weak D match, TRBD1 (5 bases). Germline loops: CDR1 KGHSH, CDR2 LQKENI. The CDR3 length is 13 residues. Trimming shortened V by 5 bases and J by 5 bases, and 12 bases separated the two germline ends.

The CDR3 here is CASSSRTGRDEKLFF. The CDR3 coding sequence is TGTGCCAGCAGCTCTCGGACAGGGCGGGATGAAAAACTGTTTTTT. This chain uses TRBV7-8 with TRBJ1-4, with 8 bases aligning to TRBD1. This CDR3 spans 15 amino acids. After removal of 4 bases from V and 6 bases from J, the junction contained 7 bases not matched to a gene. Germline V gene lookup returns CDR1 SGHVS and CDR2 FQNEAQ.

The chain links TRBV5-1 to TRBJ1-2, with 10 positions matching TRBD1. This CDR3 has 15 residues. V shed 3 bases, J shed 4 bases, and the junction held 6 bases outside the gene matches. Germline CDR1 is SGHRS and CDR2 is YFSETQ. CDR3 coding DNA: TGCGCCAGCAGCTCGAGGGACAGGGGAGGCTATGGCTACACCTTC. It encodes CASSSRDRGGYGYTF.

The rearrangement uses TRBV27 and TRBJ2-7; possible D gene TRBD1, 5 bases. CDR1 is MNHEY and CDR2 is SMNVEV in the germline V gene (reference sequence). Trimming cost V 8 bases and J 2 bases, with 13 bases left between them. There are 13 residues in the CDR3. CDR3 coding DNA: TGTGCCAGCCTGCCAGGGTCTCCCTACGAGCAGTACTTC. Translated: CASLPGSPYEQYF.

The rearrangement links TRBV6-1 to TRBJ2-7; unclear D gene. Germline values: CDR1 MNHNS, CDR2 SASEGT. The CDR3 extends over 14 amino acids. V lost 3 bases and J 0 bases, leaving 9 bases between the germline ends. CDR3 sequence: CASSDVGFSYEQYF. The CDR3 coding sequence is TGTGCCAGCAGTGATGTTGGCTTCTCCTACGAGCAGTACTTC.

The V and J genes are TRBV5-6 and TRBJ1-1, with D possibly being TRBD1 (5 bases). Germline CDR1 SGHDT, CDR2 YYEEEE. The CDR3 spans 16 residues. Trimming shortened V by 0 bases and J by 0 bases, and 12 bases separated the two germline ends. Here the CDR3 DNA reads TGTGCCAGCAGCTTGGAATTCGGCAGGGTGAACACTGAAGCTTTCTTT. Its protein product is CASSLEFGRVNTEAFF. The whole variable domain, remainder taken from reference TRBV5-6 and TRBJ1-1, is DAGVTQSPTHLIKTRGQQVTLRCSPKSGHDTVSWYQQALGQGPQFIFQYYEEEERQRGNFPDRFSGHQFPNYSSELNVNALLLGDSALYLCASSLEFGRVNTEAFFGQGTRLTVV.

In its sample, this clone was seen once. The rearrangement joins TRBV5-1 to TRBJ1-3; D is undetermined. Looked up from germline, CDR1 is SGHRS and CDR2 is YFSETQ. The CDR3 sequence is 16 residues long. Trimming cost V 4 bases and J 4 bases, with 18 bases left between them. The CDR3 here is CASSPVTASEGNTIYF. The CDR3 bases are TGCGCCAGCAGCCCCGTGACTGCCTCGGAAGGAAACACCATATATTTT.

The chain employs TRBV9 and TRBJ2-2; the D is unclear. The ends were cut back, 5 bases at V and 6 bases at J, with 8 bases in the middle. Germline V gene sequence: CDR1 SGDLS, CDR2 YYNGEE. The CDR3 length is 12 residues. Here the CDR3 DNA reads TGTGCCAGCAGGCAGTCCGCCGGGGAGCTGTTTTTT. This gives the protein CASRQSAGELFF.

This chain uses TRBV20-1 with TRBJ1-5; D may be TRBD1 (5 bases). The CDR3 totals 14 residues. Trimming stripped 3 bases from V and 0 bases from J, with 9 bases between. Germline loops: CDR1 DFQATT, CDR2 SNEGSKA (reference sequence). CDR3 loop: CSASRGHSNQPQHF. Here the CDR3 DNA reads TGCAGTGCTAGTAGGGGCCATAGCAATCAGCCCCAGCATTTT.

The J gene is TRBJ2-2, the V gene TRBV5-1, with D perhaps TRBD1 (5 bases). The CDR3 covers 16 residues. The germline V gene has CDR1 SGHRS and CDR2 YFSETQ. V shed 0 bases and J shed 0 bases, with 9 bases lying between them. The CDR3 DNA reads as TGCGCCAGCAGCTTGGGAACAGGACCGAACACCGGGGAGCTGTTTTTT. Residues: CASSLGTGPNTGELFF.

In DNA form, the CDR3 reads TGTGCCAGCAGTCCCCGGGCTAGCCTAAGTCAAGAGACCCAGTACTTC. This translates into CASSPRASLSQETQYF. The rearrangement uses TRBV6-2 or TRBV6-3 and TRBJ2-5, with D tentatively TRBD2 (5 bases). Germline CDR1 and CDR2: MNHEY and SVGEGT. The V end was cut by 5 bases, the J end by 2 bases, with 18 bases between. This CDR3 is built from 16 residues.

For the CDR3, the DNA is TGCGCCAGCAGCCAACCCCCTTTCCAGTTCTTC. This sequence encodes CASSQPPFQFF. The genes are TRBV4-1 and TRBJ2-1; D gene ambiguous. The CDR3 loop spans 11 amino acids. V lost 2 bases, J lost 13 bases, and 9 bases lay in between. Germline V gene lookup returns CDR1 MGHRA and CDR2 YSYEKL.

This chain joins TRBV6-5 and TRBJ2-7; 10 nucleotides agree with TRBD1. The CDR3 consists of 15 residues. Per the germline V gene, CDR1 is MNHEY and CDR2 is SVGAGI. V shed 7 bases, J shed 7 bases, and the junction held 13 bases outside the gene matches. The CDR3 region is CASTSLGTGASEQYF. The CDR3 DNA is TGTGCCAGCACCTCTCTCGGGACAGGGGCGAGTGAGCAGTACTTC.

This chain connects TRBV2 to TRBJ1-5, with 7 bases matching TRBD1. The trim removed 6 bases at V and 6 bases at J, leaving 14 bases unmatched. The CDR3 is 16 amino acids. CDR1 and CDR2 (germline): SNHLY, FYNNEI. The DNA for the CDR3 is TGTGCCAGCAGACGCGCGGTACGACAGGGAGTTCAGCCCCAGCATTTT. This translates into CASRRAVRQGVQPQHF.

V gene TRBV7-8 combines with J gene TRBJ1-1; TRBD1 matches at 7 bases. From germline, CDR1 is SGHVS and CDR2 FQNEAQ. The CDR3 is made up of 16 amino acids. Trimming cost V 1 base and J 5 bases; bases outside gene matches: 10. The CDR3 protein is CASSLGAAQGVTEAFF. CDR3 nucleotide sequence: TGTGCCAGCAGCTTAGGGGCGGCCCAGGGGGTGACTGAAGCTTTCTTT.

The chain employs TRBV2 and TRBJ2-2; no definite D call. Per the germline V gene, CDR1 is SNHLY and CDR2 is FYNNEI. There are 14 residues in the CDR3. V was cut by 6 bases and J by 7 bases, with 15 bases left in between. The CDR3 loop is CASRSSHTGGELFF. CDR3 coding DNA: TGTGCCAGCAGATCGAGTCACACGGGCGGGGAGCTGTTTTTT.

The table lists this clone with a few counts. In nucleotides, the CDR3 is TGTGCCAGCAGCCCCTCCGGGGGGCGGTTCTACGAGCAGTACTTC. Translated, it gives CASSPSGGRFYEQYF. The chain employs TRBV7-9 and TRBJ2-7, with D tentatively TRBD2 (7 bases). Between the trimmed V and J ends, which lost 5 bases and 3 bases, there was a span of 17 bases. Germline CDR1 reads SEHNR; CDR2 reads FQNEAQ (reference sequence). The CDR3 extends over 15 amino acids.